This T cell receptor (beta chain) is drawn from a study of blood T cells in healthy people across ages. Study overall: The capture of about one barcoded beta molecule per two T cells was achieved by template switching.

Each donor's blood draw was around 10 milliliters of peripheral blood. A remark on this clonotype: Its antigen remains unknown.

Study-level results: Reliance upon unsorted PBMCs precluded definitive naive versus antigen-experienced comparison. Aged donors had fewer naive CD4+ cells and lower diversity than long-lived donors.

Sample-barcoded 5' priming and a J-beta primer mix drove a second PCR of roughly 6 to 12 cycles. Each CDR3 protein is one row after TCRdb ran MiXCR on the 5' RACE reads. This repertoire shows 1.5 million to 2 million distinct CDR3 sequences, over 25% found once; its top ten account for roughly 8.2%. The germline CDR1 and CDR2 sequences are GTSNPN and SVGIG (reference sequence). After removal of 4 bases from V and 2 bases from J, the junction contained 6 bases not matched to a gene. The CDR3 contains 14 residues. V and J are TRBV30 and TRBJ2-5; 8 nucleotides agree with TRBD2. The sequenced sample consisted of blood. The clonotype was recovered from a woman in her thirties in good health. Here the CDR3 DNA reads TGTGCCTGGAACGCGGGGGGAAGGCAAGAGACCCAGTACTTC. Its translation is CAWNAGGRQETQYF.